This section outlines one T cell receptor (beta chain) sequence together with its context. The junction departs from the called germline gene at one end, perhaps through a read error. Clones were sequenced by immunoSEQ multiplex PCR, and TCRdb holds only the in-frame ones, with some missing. The data contain about 83,000 clones, less than 95% of them singletons. This specimen belongs to a study of OX40 agonist ivuxolimab in advanced cancers. Study-level background: Three patients had partial responses: one hepatocellular carcinoma, two cutaneous melanoma.

The V gene's germline CDR1 is SGHDN and CDR2 FVKESK. The CDR3 contains 16 residues. The material sequenced was CD4+ or CD8+ T cells sorted from blood, taken in a trial of the OX40 agonist ivuxolimab. This receptor was taken from an adult with an advanced solid tumor such as melanoma, head and neck, liver or kidney cancer. V and J are TRBV14 and TRBJ1-3; TRBD1 might be the D (5 bases). The CDR3 spells CTSSEKRWGSGNTIYF. CDR3 sequence (DNA): TGTACCAGCAGCGAAAAACGGTGGGGGTCTGGAAACACCATATATTTT.